The 5 T cell receptor beta chains given below trace back to one sample, sequenced in a study of PD-L1 blockade in urothelial cancer. Time point: pretreatment peripheral blood. Using immunoSEQ multiplex PCR, the repertoire was profiled, and TCRdb retains in-frame clones only, with some absent. In the table there are 15,000 to 20,000 clones, approximately 91% of which are singletons. The sample consisted of PBMCs, taken around atezolizumab (anti-PD-L1) treatment. These receptors were collected from a man in his 70s with urothelial cancer.

The chain couples TRBV6-6 to TRBJ1-4; TRBD1 matches at 7 bases. V lost 3 bases and J lost 10; bases outside the gene matches: 8. Looked up from germline, CDR1 is MNHNY and CDR2 is SVGAGI (reference sequence). This CDR3 contains 14 residues. CDR3 region: CASSYRQGSGKLFF. The DNA for the CDR3 is TGTGCCAGCAGTTATAGACAGGGTTCCGGAAAACTGTTTTTT.

In nucleotides, the CDR3 is TGCGCCAGCAGCTCGACCTCCGGACAGGGGTGGGAGACCCAGTACTTC. It is translated as CASSSTSGQGWETQYF. The chain joins TRBV5-1 to TRBJ2-5; 9 nucleotides match TRBD1. CDR1 is SGHRS, CDR2 YFSETQ, per germline. V lost 3 bases, J lost 5 bases, and 11 bases stayed unmatched. The CDR3 runs 16 residues.

This chain connects TRBV7-2 to TRBJ1-2; D remains ambiguous. CDR3 size: 15 residues. The ends were cut back, 2 bases at V and 0 bases at J, with 10 bases in the middle. The V gene's germline CDR1 is SGHTA and CDR2 FQGNSA. This CDR3 is CASSLSLTTNYGYTF. As DNA, the CDR3 is TGTGCCAGCAGCTTAAGCTTGACAACTAACTATGGCTACACCTTC. Drawing the rest from reference TRBV7-2 and TRBJ1-2, the complete variable domain is GAGVSQSPSNKVTEKGKDVELRCDPISGHTALYWYRQSLGQGLEFLIYFQGNSAPDKSGLPSDRFSAERTGGSVSTLTIQRTQQEDSAVYLCASSLSLTTNYGYTFGSGTRLTVV.

This clone was recorded a few times. This chain joins TRBV5-1 and TRBJ1-1, with 9 bases identical to TRBD1. CDR1 is SGHRS and CDR2 is YFSETQ in the germline V gene. CDR3 size: 13 residues. With 6 bases clipped from V and 2 bases from J, the junction kept 2 bases outside the gene matches. This CDR3 reads CASKGQGNTEAFF. The CDR3 bases are TGCGCCAGCAAGGGACAGGGTAACACTGAAGCTTTCTTT.

This chain links TRBV28 with TRBJ2-7; TRBD1 matches 12 bases. Germline CDR1 and CDR2: MDHEN and SYDVKM. The ends lost 4 bases at V and 1 base at J; junction bases unmatched: 5. The CDR3 consists of 16 residues. The CDR3 DNA reads as TGTGCCAGCAGTTCACCGGGACAGGGGGCTTCCTACGAGCAGTACTTC. This codes for CASSSPGQGASYEQYF.